A single T cell receptor (beta chain) is shown here with its context. What it recognizes is unknown. These data originate in a study of graft-versus-host responses after intestinal transplantation. As for the study in general: Anti-thymocyte globulin induction, then tacrolimus and steroids for around three years, went to all recipients.

Regarding the study as a whole: Within the allografts of patients who had graft-donor T cell macrochimerism, graft-versus-host to host-versus-graft clonal ratios were high. HvG clone declines early post-transplant were associated with peak circulating GvH levels.

Germline values: CDR1 MDHEN, CDR2 SYDVKM. The CDR3 has 15 residues. The V gene lost 0 bases and the J gene lost 11 bases, with 19 bases spanning the gap. Profiling relied on immunoSEQ multiplex PCR, and the TCRdb table lists in-frame clones only, not all of them. The table records some 41,000 clones, about 90% of them present only once. This clonotype was sampled from a human patient who received an intestinal transplant, so some T cells may come from the graft donor. This sequence joins TRBV28 and TRBJ1-1; D is unresolved. The material sequenced was PBMCs, taken approximately 300 days after intestinal transplant. This chain's CDR3 is CASSLWLRYPPLAFF. The CDR3 region has the DNA TGTGCCAGCAGTTTATGGTTAAGATATCCCCCGTTGGCTTTCTTT.